Shown below are 31 T cell receptor beta chains from a single sample sequenced in a study of TIL therapy for anti-PD-1-resistant metastatic lung cancer. Time point reported: pre-treatment sample, taken before nivolumab and TIL therapy. The libraries were made with immunoSEQ v3. TCRdb's table, derived via immunoSEQ multiplex PCR, lists solely in-frame clones and lacks some. The sample contains 55,000 to 65,000 clones, around 70% of which appear only once. The source was blood, collected at baseline. All receptors come from a person aged 25-79 years with non-small cell lung cancer.

The CDR3 sequence is CASSRLAGGNEQFF. The CDR3, as DNA: TGTGCCAGCAGCCGACTAGCGGGAGGCAATGAGCAGTTCTTC. The chain joins TRBV11-2 to TRBJ2-1, with 13 bases identical to TRBD2. Germline V gives CDR1 SGHAT, CDR2 FQNNGV. The CDR3 consists of 14 residues. J was trimmed by 6 bases and V by 5 bases; bases with no gene match: 1.

The chain recombines TRBV25-1 with TRBJ2-2; a possible D gene is TRBD1 (5 bases). The CDR3 has 17 residues. Per the germline V gene, CDR1 is MGHDK and CDR2 is SYGVNS. Trimming pared 1 base from V and 4 bases from J, leaving 16 bases between. The CDR3 DNA reads as TGTGCCAGCAGTGAATCAGGGTGGGTCCCGGGCACCGGGGAGCTGTTTTTT. This codes for CASSESGWVPGTGELFF.

The gene calls are TRBV27 and TRBJ2-5; possibly TRBD1 or TRBD2 for D (7 bases each). V gave up 3 bases and J gave up 5 bases, with 13 bases separating them. Germline CDR1 is MNHEY and CDR2 is SMNVEV (reference sequence). The CDR3 sequence is 14 residues long. CDR3 in amino acids: CASSFGRGGETQYF. CDR3 DNA: TGTGCCAGCAGTTTCGGCAGGGGGGGTGAGACCCAGTACTTC.

The CDR3 DNA is TGTGCCAGCAGTGAAGGTCGGCTTTACGAGCAGTACTTC. Amino acids: CASSEGRLYEQYF. The chain employs TRBV2 and TRBJ2-7; D gene uncertain. This CDR3 comprises 13 residues. Trimming shortened V by 1 base and J by 4 bases, and 8 bases separated the two germline ends. Germline loops: CDR1 SNHLY, CDR2 FYNNEI. Complete variable domain (other parts from reference TRBV2 and TRBJ2-7): EPEVTQTPSHQVTQMGQEVILRCVPISNHLYFYWYRQILGQKVEFLVSFYNNEISEKSEIFDDQFSVERPDGSNFTLKIRSTKLEDSAMYFCASSEGRLYEQYFGPGTRLTVT.

V is TRBV5-1 and J is TRBJ2-3; the D gene could be TRBD1 or TRBD2 (5 bases each). V gave up 1 base and J gave up 2 bases, with 17 bases separating them. The CDR3 is 17 residues long. Germline CDR1 and CDR2: SGHRS and YFSETQ. CDR3 region: CASSLMSSRGPTDTQYF. DNA of the CDR3: TGCGCCAGCAGCTTGATGTCCAGCCGGGGCCCCACAGATACGCAGTATTTT.

This clone turned up a few times. This chain links TRBV28 with TRBJ1-2; 10 bases align to TRBD1. CDR1 is MDHEN and CDR2 is SYDVKM in the germline V gene. The CDR3 is 15 amino acids. J was trimmed by 6 bases and V by 1 base; bases with no gene match: 5. The CDR3 protein is CASSLLTGGHNGYTF. The CDR3 DNA is TGTGCCAGCAGTTTATTGACAGGGGGCCACAATGGCTACACCTTC.

The chain links TRBV29-1 to TRBJ2-5; D is possibly TRBD1 (5 bases). This CDR3 is 13 amino acids long. V lost 4 bases, J lost 0 bases, and 9 bases lay in between. The germline V gene encodes CDR1 SQVTM and CDR2 ANQGSEA. The CDR3 DNA reads TGCAGCGTTGCTGTACAGGACCAAGAGACCCAGTACTTC. Encoded protein: CSVAVQDQETQYF.

This clone has just one count. The chain links TRBV29-1 to TRBJ1-1, with D possibly being TRBD1 (6 bases). CDR1 is SQVTM, CDR2 ANQGSEA, per germline. This CDR3 comprises 12 residues. The V and J ends lost 6 bases and 5 bases respectively, with 13 bases between them. The CDR3 spells CSVHQGSTEAFF. The CDR3 DNA sequence: TGCAGCGTCCACCAGGGGAGTACTGAAGCTTTCTTT.

This chain joins TRBV5-4 and TRBJ1-2; possible D gene TRBD1, 6 bases. The V and J ends lost 2 bases and 5 bases respectively, with 16 bases between them. This CDR3 has 15 residues. Germline assignment: CDR1 SGHNT and CDR2 YYREEE (reference sequence). The CDR3 coding sequence is TGTGCCAGCAGCTTATCAGCGTCACAGGGATATGGCTACACCTTC. Its translation: CASSLSASQGYGYTF.

The chain carries TRBV4-3 and TRBJ2-7, with D perhaps given as TRBD1 or TRBD2 (6 bases each). The CDR3 is made up of 14 amino acids. Germline values: CDR1 LGHNA, CDR2 YSLEER. Trimming shortened V by 0 bases and J by 5 bases, and 11 bases separated the two germline ends. In nucleotides, the CDR3 is TGCGCCAGCAGCCAAGAGGGGGGCTGGGACGAGCAGTACTTC. The encoded protein is CASSQEGGWDEQYF.

The CDR3 is CASSLGGGGVYEQYF. CDR3 nucleotide sequence: TGTGCCAGCAGTTTAGGCGGGGGGGGAGTGTACGAGCAGTACTTC. J is TRBJ2-7 and V is TRBV27, with 9 bases lining up with TRBD2. Trimming at V came to 2 bases and at J to 4 bases, leaving 6 bases not matched to a gene. This CDR3 contains 15 residues. Germline CDR1 and CDR2: MNHEY and SMNVEV (reference sequence).

The chain carries TRBV11-2 and TRBJ2-1; D is ambiguous. CDR3 length: 11 residues. The germline V gene has CDR1 SGHAT and CDR2 FQNNGV. The germline V and J ends were trimmed by 2 bases and 6 bases, with 2 bases remaining between them. The CDR3 bases are TGTGCCAGCAGCTTAAGCAATGAGCAGTTCTTC. Translation: CASSLSNEQFF.

V and J are TRBV29-1 and TRBJ1-2; tentative D call: TRBD1 (5 bases). The V gene's germline CDR1 is SQVTM and CDR2 ANQGSEA. The CDR3 runs 13 residues. V lost 5 bases, J lost 4 bases, and 14 bases lay in between. The CDR3 DNA is TGCAGCGTTCCAAGGGGAATAAGCTATGGCTACACCTTC. It encodes CSVPRGISYGYTF.

The chain employs TRBV28 and TRBJ2-3; the D is unclear. CDR3 length equals 14 residues. Germline-derived CDR1 and CDR2 are MDHEN and SYDVKM. V shed 3 bases and J shed 4 bases, with 11 bases lying between them. CDR3 region: CASSFSKPPDTQYF. The CDR3 DNA reads TGTGCCAGCAGTTTTAGCAAACCCCCAGATACGCAGTATTTT.

The chain employs TRBV7-9 and TRBJ1-2; D gene uncertain. From germline, CDR1 is SEHNR and CDR2 FQNEAQ (reference sequence). The length of the CDR3 is 14 residues. Trimming took off 2 bases at V and 4 bases at J, with 11 bases between the two ends. The CDR3 sequence is CASSLKGGSYGYTF. The CDR3 DNA sequence: TGTGCCAGCAGCTTAAAAGGTGGGAGCTATGGCTACACCTTC.

The rearrangement links TRBV11-2 to TRBJ2-5, with D possibly matching TRBD2 (6 bases). The germline gives CDR1 SGHAT, CDR2 FQNNGV. V lost 5 bases to trimming and J lost 2 bases, with 15 bases between them. CDR3 length equals 15 residues. The CDR3 bases are TGTGCCAGCAGCCCCTCGGTGGGGGGACAAGAGACCCAGTACTTC. Amino acids: CASSPSVGGQETQYF.

The CDR3 DNA is TGTGCCAGCAGCCCCGGGACTAGCGGGAGCCCGTTCTTC. This gives the protein CASSPGTSGSPFF. The rearrangement joins TRBV7-2 to TRBJ2-1; 14 bases match TRBD2. The germline CDR1 and CDR2 sequences are SGHTA and FQGNSA. CDR3 length: 13 residues. Trimming at V came to 5 bases and at J to 15 bases, leaving 6 bases not matched to a gene.

The chain is built from TRBV5-1 and TRBJ2-7; 7 bases align to TRBD1. Germline V gene lookup returns CDR1 SGHRS and CDR2 YFSETQ. The trim removed 0 bases at V and 3 bases at J, leaving 3 bases unmatched. The CDR3 has 14 residues. The CDR3 DNA reads TGCGCCAGCAGCTTGGTGGGACAGAACTACGAGCAGTACTTC. Translated, it gives CASSLVGQNYEQYF.

The V call is TRBV28, the J call TRBJ2-1; a possible D gene is TRBD1 (8 bases). Germline V CDR1 and CDR2: MDHEN, SYDVKM. Trimming stripped 6 bases from V and 2 bases from J, with 17 bases between. The CDR3 contains 16 residues. The CDR3 region has the DNA TGTGCCAGCAGCAGCACAGGGGGGGGCACCTACAATGAGCAGTTCTTC. Protein: CASSSTGGGTYNEQFF.

Here the CDR3 reads CASSFAGTGGGGYTF. DNA of the CDR3: TGTGCCAGCAGCTTTGCCGGGACAGGGGGCGGTGGCTACACCTTC. The V call is TRBV7-2, the J call TRBJ1-2; the match to TRBD1 covers 12 bases. J was trimmed by 7 bases and V by 3 bases; bases with no gene match: 6. Looked up from germline, CDR1 is SGHTA and CDR2 is FQGNSA. This CDR3 has 15 amino acids.

Only one count was recorded for this clone. This rearrangement joins TRBV29-1 to TRBJ1-1; D is perhaps TRBD1 (6 bases). The CDR3 totals 15 residues. Germline CDR1 is SQVTM and CDR2 is ANQGSEA. Trimming took off 5 bases at V and 5 bases at J, with 21 bases between the two ends. The CDR3 DNA follows: TGCAGCGTTCTTCAAGAAGGGGGTCGGAGGACTGAAGCTTTCTTT. This gives the protein CSVLQEGGRRTEAFF.

This clone was seen a handful of times. V gene TRBV14 combines with J gene TRBJ2-5; 10 nucleotides line up with TRBD2. J lost 4 bases, V lost 5 bases, and 4 bases had no gene match. The CDR3 is made up of 14 amino acids. Germline CDR1 is SGHDN and CDR2 is FVKESK. The CDR3 bases are TGTGCCAGCAGCGTCAGCGGGGGGGCAGAGACCCAGTACTTC. Protein: CASSVSGGAETQYF.

The V call is TRBV28, the J call TRBJ2-7, with 9 nucleotides matching TRBD1. There are 16 residues in the CDR3. Germline trimming cut 8 bases from V and 3 bases from J; bases unmatched to any gene: 14. Germline-derived CDR1 and CDR2 are MDHEN and SYDVKM. CDR3 loop: CASGNRGQGNFYEQYF. CDR3 nucleotides: TGTGCCAGCGGAAACCGAGGACAGGGGAATTTCTACGAGCAGTACTTC.

The chain employs TRBV19 and TRBJ2-1; the D gene is possibly TRBD1 (6 bases). Germline V gene data show CDR1 as LNHDA and CDR2 as SQIVND (reference sequence). Trimming took off 3 bases at V and 8 bases at J, with 20 bases between the two ends. The CDR3 loop spans 16 amino acids. The CDR3 sequence: CASSMAGTNNWDEQFF. For the CDR3, the DNA is TGTGCCAGTAGTATGGCCGGGACAAACAACTGGGATGAGCAGTTCTTC.

The CDR3 DNA reads as TGCGCCAGCAGCCGAGTAGGACAGTCCTACAATGAGCAGTTCTTC. Translated, it gives CASSRVGQSYNEQFF. V gene TRBV4-3 combines with J gene TRBJ2-1; D perhaps matches TRBD1 (6 bases). Germline V gene data show CDR1 as LGHNA and CDR2 as YSLEER. The CDR3 sequence is 15 residues long. V dropped 4 bases and J dropped 1 base, with 11 bases sitting between them.

There are a few counts of this clone. This chain connects TRBV11-2 to TRBJ2-2, with no clear D. Trimming removed 0 bases at V and 5 bases at J, with 13 bases between. This CDR3 region has 16 residues. Germline assignment: CDR1 SGHAT and CDR2 FQNNGV. The DNA for the CDR3 is TGTGCCAGCAGCTTAGAGGGGTCCCAGTGGACCGGGGAGCTGTTTTTT. This gives the protein CASSLEGSQWTGELFF.

This sequence joins TRBV7-2 and TRBJ2-5; 12 nucleotides line up with TRBD2. The CDR3 runs to 15 residues. Losses at the gene ends were 10 bases for V and 2 bases for J; bases not matched to a gene: 8. The germline V gene has CDR1 SGHTA and CDR2 FQGNSA. The CDR3 DNA sequence: TGTGCCACCACCCCGGGACTAGCGGGTCAAGAGACCCAGTACTTC. Protein product: CATTPGLAGQETQYF.

This clone showed up just a few times. J is TRBJ1-5 and V is TRBV19; 7 bases match TRBD1. V was clipped by 7 bases and J by 0 bases; unmatched bases: 9. Germline CDR1 and CDR2: LNHDA and SQIVND (reference sequence). The CDR3 contains 16 residues. The CDR3 loop is CASMRGRGLSNQPQHF. The CDR3 DNA sequence: TGTGCCAGTATGAGGGGAAGGGGGCTTAGCAATCAGCCCCAGCATTTT.

The V call is TRBV6-5, the J call TRBJ2-2, with D uncertain. The germline gives CDR1 MNHEY, CDR2 SVGAGI. V was shortened by 8 bases and J by 2 bases, with 12 bases between the two germline ends. The CDR3 is 14 amino acids. The CDR3 nucleotides are TGTGCCAGCGAGAGGACCCTTAACACCGGGGAGCTGTTTTTT. Residues: CASERTLNTGELFF.

The chain uses TRBV25-1 and TRBJ2-1; D gene uncertain. Germline CDR1 MGHDK, CDR2 SYGVNS. With 4 bases removed from V and 7 bases from J, the gap between germline ends came to 26 bases. The CDR3 consists of 18 residues. The CDR3 DNA is TGTGCCAGCAGTGTCGGGCGCTTATACACCCTACCGACGAATGAGCAGTTCTTC. Amino acids: CASSVGRLYTLPTNEQFF.

This clone has only one observation. The CDR3 here is CSVNRSGRADGEQYF. In DNA, the CDR3 is TGCAGCGTAAACCGTAGCGGGAGGGCCGATGGCGAGCAGTACTTC. The chain joins TRBV29-1 to TRBJ2-5; 11 positions match TRBD2. The end of the DNA is better explained by TRBJ2-7, so the J call may be wrong. The V gene's germline CDR1 is SQVTM and CDR2 ANQGSEA. This CDR3 is built from 15 residues.